This TCR beta chain was captured by sequencing in a study of blood T cell repertoires in COVID-19. Data came from immunoSEQ multiplex PCR; TCRdb stores just in-frame clones and leaves some out. The table lists some 200,000 clones, about 89% of them singletons. CDR1 and CDR2 from the germline V gene are MDHEN and SYDVKM. The CDR3 consists of 12 residues. Trimming took 10 bases from V and 2 from J, leaving 12 bases between them. The chain is built from TRBV28 and TRBJ2-7; D perhaps matches TRBD1 (5 bases). The sequence was obtained from a man between 40 and 49 years old with active or convalescent COVID-19. Sequencing input: peripheral blood. CDR3: CATNQGTYEQYF. The CDR3 DNA follows: TGTGCCACCAACCAGGGTACCTACGAGCAGTACTTC.